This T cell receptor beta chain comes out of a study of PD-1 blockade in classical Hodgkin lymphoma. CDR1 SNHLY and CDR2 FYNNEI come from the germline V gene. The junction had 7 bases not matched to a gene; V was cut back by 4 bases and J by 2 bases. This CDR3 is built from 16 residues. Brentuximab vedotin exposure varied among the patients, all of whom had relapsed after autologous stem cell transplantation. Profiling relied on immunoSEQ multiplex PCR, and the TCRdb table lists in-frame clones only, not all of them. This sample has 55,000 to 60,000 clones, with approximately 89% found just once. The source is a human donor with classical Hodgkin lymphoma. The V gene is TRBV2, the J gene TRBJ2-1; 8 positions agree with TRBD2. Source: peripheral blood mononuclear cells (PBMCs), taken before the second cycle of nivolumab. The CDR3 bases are TGTGCCAGCAGTGTTGATAGCGGGACTGCCTACAATGAGCAGTTCTTC. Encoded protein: CASSVDSGTAYNEQFF. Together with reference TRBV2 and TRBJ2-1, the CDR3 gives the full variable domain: EPEVTQTPSHQVTQMGQEVILRCVPISNHLYFYWYRQILGQKVEFLVSFYNNEISEKSEIFDDQFSVERPDGSNFTLKIRSTKLEDSAMYFCASSVDSGTAYNEQFFGPGTRLTVL.